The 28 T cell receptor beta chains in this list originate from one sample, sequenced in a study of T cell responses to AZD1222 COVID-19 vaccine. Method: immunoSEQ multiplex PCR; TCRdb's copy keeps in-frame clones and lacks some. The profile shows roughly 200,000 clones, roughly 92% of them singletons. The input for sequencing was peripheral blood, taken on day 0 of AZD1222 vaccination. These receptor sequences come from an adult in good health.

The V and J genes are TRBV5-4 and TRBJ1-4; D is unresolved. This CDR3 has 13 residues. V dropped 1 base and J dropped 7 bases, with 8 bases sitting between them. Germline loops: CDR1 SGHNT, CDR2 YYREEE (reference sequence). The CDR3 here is CASSLSPSEKLFF. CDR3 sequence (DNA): TGTGCCAGCAGCTTGTCGCCCTCTGAAAAACTGTTTTTT.

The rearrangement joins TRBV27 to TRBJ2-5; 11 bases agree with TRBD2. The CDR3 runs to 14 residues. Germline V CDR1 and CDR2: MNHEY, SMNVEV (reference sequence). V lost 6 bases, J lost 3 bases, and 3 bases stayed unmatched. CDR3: CASRDSGGEETQYF. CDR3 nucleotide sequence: TGTGCCAGCAGGGATAGCGGGGGGGAAGAGACCCAGTACTTC.

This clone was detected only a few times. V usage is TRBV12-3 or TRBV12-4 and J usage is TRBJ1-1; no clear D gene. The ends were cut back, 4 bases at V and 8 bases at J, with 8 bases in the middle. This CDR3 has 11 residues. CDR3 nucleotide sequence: TGTGCCAGCAGTTCGCGCTTCGAAGCTTTCTTT. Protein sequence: CASSSRFEAFF.

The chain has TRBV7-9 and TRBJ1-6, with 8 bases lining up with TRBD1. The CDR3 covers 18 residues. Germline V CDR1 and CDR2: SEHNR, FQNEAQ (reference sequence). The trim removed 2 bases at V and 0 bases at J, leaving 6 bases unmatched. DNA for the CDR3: TGTGCCAGCAGCTTATCAGGGGGCGCCAGCTCCTATAATTCACCCCTCCACTTT. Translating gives CASSLSGGASSYNSPLHF.

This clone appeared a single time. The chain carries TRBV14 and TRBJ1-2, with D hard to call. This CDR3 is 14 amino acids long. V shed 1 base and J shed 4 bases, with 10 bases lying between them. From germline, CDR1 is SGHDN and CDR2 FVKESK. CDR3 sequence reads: CASSQAAQLYGYTF. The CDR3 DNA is TGTGCCAGCAGCCAAGCCGCCCAGCTCTATGGCTACACCTTC.

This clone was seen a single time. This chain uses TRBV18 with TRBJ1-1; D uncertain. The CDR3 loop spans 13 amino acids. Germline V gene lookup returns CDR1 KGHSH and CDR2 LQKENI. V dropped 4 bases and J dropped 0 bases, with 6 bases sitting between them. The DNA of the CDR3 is TGTGCCAGCTCACAGGACCTGAACACTGAAGCTTTCTTT. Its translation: CASSQDLNTEAFF. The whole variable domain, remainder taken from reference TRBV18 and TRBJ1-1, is NAGVMQNPRHLVRRRGQEARLRCSPMKGHSHVYWYRQLPEEGLKFMVYLQKENIIDESGMPKERFSAEFPKEGPSILRIQQVVRGDSAAYFCASSQDLNTEAFFGQGTRLTVV.

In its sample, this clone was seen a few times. The CDR3 spells CASSSGYGYTF. The DNA of the CDR3 is TGTGCCAGCAGCTCAGGGTATGGCTACACCTTC. The chain combines TRBV7-6 with TRBJ1-2, with D perhaps matching TRBD1 (5 bases). This CDR3 spans 11 amino acids. With 4 bases removed from V and 5 bases from J, the gap between germline ends came to 5 bases. Germline CDR1 is SGHVS and CDR2 is FNYEAQ. Full variable domain (outside the CDR3, taken from reference TRBV7-6 and TRBJ1-2): GAGVSQSPRYKVTKRGQDVALRCDPISGHVSLYWYRQALGQGPEFLTYFNYEAQQDKSGLPNDRFSAERPEGSISTLTIQRTEQRDSAMYRCASSSGYGYTFGSGTRLTVV.

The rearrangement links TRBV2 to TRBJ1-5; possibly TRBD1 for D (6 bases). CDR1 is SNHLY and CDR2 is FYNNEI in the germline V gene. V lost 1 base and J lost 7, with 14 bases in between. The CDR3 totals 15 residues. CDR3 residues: CASSEGGLRAQPQHF. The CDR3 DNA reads TGTGCCAGCAGTGAAGGGGGGCTCCGGGCGCAGCCCCAGCATTTT.

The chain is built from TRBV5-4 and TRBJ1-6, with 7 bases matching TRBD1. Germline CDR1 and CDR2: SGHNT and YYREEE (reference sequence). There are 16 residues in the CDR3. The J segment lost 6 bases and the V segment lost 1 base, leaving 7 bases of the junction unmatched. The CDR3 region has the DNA TGTGCCAGCAGCTTGTCGGGGACAGCGAGTAATTCACCCCTCCACTTT. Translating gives CASSLSGTASNSPLHF.

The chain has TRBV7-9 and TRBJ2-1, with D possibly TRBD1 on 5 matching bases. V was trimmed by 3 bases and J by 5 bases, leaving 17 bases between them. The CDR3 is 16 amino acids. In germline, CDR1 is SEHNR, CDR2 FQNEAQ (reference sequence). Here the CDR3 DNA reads TGTGCCAGCAGCTTTGATTCTGGGGCCACCGACAATGAGCAGTTCTTC. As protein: CASSFDSGATDNEQFF.

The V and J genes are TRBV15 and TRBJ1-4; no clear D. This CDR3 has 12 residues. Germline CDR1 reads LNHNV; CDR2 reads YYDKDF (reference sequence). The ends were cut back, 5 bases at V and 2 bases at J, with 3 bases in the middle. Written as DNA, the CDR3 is TGTGCCACCAGCGGGACTAATGAAAAACTGTTTTTT. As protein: CATSGTNEKLFF.

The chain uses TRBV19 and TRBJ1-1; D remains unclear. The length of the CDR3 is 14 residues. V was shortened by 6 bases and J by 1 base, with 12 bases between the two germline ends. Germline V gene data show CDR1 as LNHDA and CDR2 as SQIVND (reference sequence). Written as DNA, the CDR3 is TGTGCCAGTAGCTCCGGACGGCGGAACACTGAAGCTTTCTTT. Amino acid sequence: CASSSGRRNTEAFF.

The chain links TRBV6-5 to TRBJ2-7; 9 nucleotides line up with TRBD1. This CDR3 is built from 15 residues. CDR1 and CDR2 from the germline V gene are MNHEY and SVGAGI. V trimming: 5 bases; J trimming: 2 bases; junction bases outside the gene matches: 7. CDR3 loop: CASSNNRGPPYEQYF. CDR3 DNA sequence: TGTGCCAGCAGTAACAACAGGGGGCCCCCCTACGAGCAGTACTTC.

The CDR3 DNA reads as TGTGCCAGCCGCGGAATCAACCACCTGAACACTGAAGCTTTCTTT. This translates into CASRGINHLNTEAFF. The genes are TRBV2 and TRBJ1-1; the D is unclear. CDR3 length: 15 amino acids. Trimming removed 8 bases from V and 0 bases from J, with 16 bases in between. Looked up from germline, CDR1 is SNHLY and CDR2 is FYNNEI.

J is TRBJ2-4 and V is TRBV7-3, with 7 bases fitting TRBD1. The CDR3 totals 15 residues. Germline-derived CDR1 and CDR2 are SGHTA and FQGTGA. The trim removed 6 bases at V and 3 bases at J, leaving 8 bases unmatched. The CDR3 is CASSSQGTGKNIQYF. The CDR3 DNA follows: TGTGCCAGCAGTTCACAGGGGACCGGCAAAAACATTCAGTACTTC.

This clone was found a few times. As DNA, the CDR3 is TGTGCCAGCAGTTTCGAAGAAGTAGGAGGCTACACCTTC. Translation: CASSFEEVGGYTF. The chain couples TRBV2 to TRBJ1-2; no definite D call. The CDR3 covers 13 residues. With 5 bases removed from V and 8 bases from J, the gap between germline ends came to 15 bases. Germline CDR1 reads SNHLY; CDR2 reads FYNNEI.

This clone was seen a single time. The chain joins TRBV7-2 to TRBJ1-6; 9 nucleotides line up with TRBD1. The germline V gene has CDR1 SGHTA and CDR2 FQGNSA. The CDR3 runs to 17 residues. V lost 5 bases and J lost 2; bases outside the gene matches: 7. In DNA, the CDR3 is TGTGCCAGCAGCGCTAACAGGGGGCTGACCTATAATTCACCCCTCCACTTT. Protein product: CASSANRGLTYNSPLHF.

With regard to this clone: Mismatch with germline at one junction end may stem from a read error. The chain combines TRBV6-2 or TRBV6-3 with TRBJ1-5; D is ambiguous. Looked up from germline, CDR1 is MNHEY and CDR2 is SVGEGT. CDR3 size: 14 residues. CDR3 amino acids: CASSYSRADQPQHF. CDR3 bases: TGTGCCAGCAGCTACTCACGGGCAGATCAGCCCCAGCATTTT.

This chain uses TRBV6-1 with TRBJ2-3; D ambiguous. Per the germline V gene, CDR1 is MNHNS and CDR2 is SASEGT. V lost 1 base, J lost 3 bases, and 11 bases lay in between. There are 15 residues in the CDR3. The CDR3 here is CASSEVSSSTDTQYF. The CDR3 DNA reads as TGTGCCAGCAGTGAAGTGAGTAGTTCAACAGATACGCAGTATTTT.

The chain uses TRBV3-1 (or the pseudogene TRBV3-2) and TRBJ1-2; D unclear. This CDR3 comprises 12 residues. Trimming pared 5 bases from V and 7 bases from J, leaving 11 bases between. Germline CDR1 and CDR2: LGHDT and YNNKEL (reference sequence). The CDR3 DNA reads TGTGCCAGCAGCGTCGATATGGGTGGCTACACCTTC. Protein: CASSVDMGGYTF.

This CDR3 reads CASSYRTGLNSPLHF. CDR3 coding DNA: TGTGCCAGCAGCTATAGGACAGGGCTAAATTCACCCCTCCACTTT. V gene TRBV27 combines with J gene TRBJ1-6, with 8 bases fitting TRBD1. Germline V lookup: CDR1 MNHEY, CDR2 SMNVEV (reference sequence). J lost 7 bases, V lost 6 bases, and 8 bases had no gene match. The CDR3 has 15 amino acids.

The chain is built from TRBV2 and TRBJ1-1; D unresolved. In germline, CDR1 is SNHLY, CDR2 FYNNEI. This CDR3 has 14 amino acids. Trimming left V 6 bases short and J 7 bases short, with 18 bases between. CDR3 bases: TGTGCCAGCAGGGGCCCAGGCAGCGCGGTTGAAGCTTTCTTT. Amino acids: CASRGPGSAVEAFF. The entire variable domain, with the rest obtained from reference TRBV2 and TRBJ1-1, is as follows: EPEVTQTPSHQVTQMGQEVILRCVPISNHLYFYWYRQILGQKVEFLVSFYNNEISEKSEIFDDQFSVERPDGSNFTLKIRSTKLEDSAMYFCASRGPGSAVEAFFGQGTRLTVV.

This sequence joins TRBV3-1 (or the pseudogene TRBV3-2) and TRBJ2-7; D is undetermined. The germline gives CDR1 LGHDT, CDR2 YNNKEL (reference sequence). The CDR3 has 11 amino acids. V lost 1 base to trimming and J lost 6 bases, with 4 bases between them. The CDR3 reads CASSQAGEQYF. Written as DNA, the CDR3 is TGTGCCAGCAGCCAAGCCGGCGAGCAGTACTTC.

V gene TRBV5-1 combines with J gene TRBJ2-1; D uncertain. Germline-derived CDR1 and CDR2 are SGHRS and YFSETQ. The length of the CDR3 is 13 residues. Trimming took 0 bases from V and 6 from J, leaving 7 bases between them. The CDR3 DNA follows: TGCGCCAGCAGCTTGGAACGGACCAATGAGCAGTTCTTC. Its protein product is CASSLERTNEQFF.

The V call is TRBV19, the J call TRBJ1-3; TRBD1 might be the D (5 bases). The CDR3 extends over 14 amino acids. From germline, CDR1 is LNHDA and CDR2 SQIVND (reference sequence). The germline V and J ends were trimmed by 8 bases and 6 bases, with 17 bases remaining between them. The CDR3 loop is CASQTQGRKNTIYF. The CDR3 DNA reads TGTGCCAGTCAAACCCAGGGTCGCAAAAACACCATATATTTT.

CDR3 DNA sequence: TGTGCCAGCAGCTTAGCTGCTGGTAGTGAAGCTTTCTTT. Amino acid sequence: CASSLAAGSEAFF. The chain joins TRBV7-3 to TRBJ1-1; the D is unclear. The CDR3 covers 13 residues. V was pared by 2 bases and J by 7 bases, with 11 bases between. Germline V CDR1 and CDR2: SGHTA, FQGTGA.

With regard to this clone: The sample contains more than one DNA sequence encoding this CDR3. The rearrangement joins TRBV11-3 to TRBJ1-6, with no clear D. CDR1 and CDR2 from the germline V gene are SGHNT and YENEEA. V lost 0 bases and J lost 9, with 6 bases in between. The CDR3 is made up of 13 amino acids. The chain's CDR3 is CASSLDQVSPLHF. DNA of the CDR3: TGTGCCAGCAGCTTAGACCAAGTTTCACCCCTCCACTTT.

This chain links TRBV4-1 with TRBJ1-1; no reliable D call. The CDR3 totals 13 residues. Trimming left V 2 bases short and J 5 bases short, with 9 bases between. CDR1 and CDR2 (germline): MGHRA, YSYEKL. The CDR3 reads CASSQWRETEAFF. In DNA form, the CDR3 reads TGCGCCAGCAGCCAATGGAGGGAAACTGAAGCTTTCTTT.